Sequencing of this T cell receptor (beta chain) was carried out in a study of cytomegalovirus exposure and HLA in healthy donors. Overall study findings and caveats: TRBV6-2, TRBV6-3 and some other V segments were unresolvable in 87-base-pair reads.

The CDR3 covers 15 residues. Germline lookup yields CDR1 MNHNY and CDR2 SVGAGI (reference sequence). V was cut by 5 bases and J by 2 bases, with 15 bases left in between. Use of 60 Vbeta and 13 Jbeta primers characterized the PCR. Produced via immunoSEQ multiplex PCR; TCRdb's table is partial and in-frame only. This table has around 64,000 clones, just over 85% appearing once. In the case of this clone: Antigen specificity is unknown.

This chain joins TRBV6-6 and TRBJ2-5; TRBD1 is a possible D gene (6 bases). This clonotype originated in a young woman in good health and CMV-seronegative. Material for sequencing was PBMCs. CDR3 sequence (DNA): TGTGCCAGCAGTCAACAGGGTTTGGGGCAAGAGACCCAGTACTTC. Its translation: CASSQQGLGQETQYF.